This T cell receptor beta chain was retrieved from a study of regulatory T cells in long-lasting Graves disease (dated by TCRdb to the early 2020s). Regarding the study in general: Persistent Graves' disease was defined as persistently positive TSH receptor autoantibodies together with antithyroid drug treatment for over 5 years. This study used TCR sequencing and RNA sequencing of peripheral blood to compare persistent Graves' disease patients against newly diagnosed Graves' disease patients. The study was conducted in China and was registered as a clinical trial. TCR sequencing covered some 13 persistent and roughly 20 newly diagnosed Graves' disease patients, some 35 samples in total. Antithyroid drugs had been taken for around 9.8 years on average by persistent Graves' disease patients in the clinical cohort.

In its sample, this clonotype was seen a few times. The clone's antigen remains unknown. Base qualities are not at hand, and no much larger clone is one base apart. The paper as a whole reports these results and caveats: Persistent Graves' disease patients showed lower TCR Shannon entropy and fewer highly expanded clones than newly diagnosed patients, suggesting clonal expansion. TRBV28, TRBJ1-2 and TRBJ2-5 were preferentially used in persistent disease, while TRBV20-1 and TRBJ2-1 were favored in newly diagnosed disease. Sequencing and analysis were limited to the TCR beta chain. Persistent patients shared more public clonotypes among themselves (under 3,000) than newly diagnosed patients did (approximately 900). The study examined only peripheral blood because the primary lesion, thyroid tissue, could not be accessed. The small sample size was acknowledged by the authors as a limitation that may reduce accuracy.

Library creation used multiplex PCR. Sequencing was carried out with an Illumina HiSeq 4000. CDR3 regions were amplified by Arm-PCR with iRepertoire HTBI primers to construct TCR beta libraries. Before sequencing, the PCR products underwent gel purification. The paper's data handling went like this. Gene usage analysis of CDR3 amino acid clonotypes used the approximately 62 TRBV and more than 13 TRBJ segments found across samples. COPE and FqMerger were used to merge the filtered high-quality paired reads into contigs. Contigs were aligned with BLAST to IMGT TRBV, TRBD and TRBJ reference genes, and CDR3 was defined per IMGT. Highly expanded clones were defined as clonotypes with a frequency above 0.1%. Repertoire diversity was measured by Shannon entropy, and V-J evenness by the Gini coefficient. Clonotypes shared by more than one individual were considered public. TCRdb reran the public reads through fastp at Q25 and MiXCR, keeping productive beta chains. Rows with one shared CDR3 protein collapse into an entry with the most common genes and DNA. TCRdb's processing, not the authors' own work, is the source of the V and J calls. This sample gives about 660,000 distinct CDR3 sequences in total; around 30% of them show up just once. The ten largest clones capture around 40% of the sample.

Taken with the paper, the label for time point translates to: persistent/refractory GD, antithyroid drugs over 5 years with positive TRAb. RNA was extracted from PBMCs in TRIzol for both TCR sequencing and RNA sequencing. The diagnosis of Graves' disease followed American Thyroid Association guidelines. Recruitment of patients was carried out at an endocrinology department in Xi'an, China. Each patient gave about 8.1 milliliters of peripheral blood, collected in an EDTA anticoagulant tube. Ficoll Paque Plus density gradient separation was used to isolate PBMCs, and no additional T cell sorting was done. An Agilent 2100 Bioanalyzer and agarose gel were used to assess RNA quality, and a NanoDrop 2000 was used to measure RNA concentration. The germline V gene sets CDR1 to SGHNT and CDR2 to YENEEA. Relative to germline, V is 5 bases shorter and J is 0 bases shorter, with 8 bases between their ends. Including the terminal cysteine and phenylalanine, the CDR3 comprises 14 residues. The only DNA kept is the CDR3, 42 bases in frame from the first base.

The V and J genes are TRBV11-3 and TRBJ1-3; the D gene is not confidently resolved. The sequenced sample was peripheral blood mononuclear cells (PBMCs), obtained when the disease was refractory, from a patient treated with antithyroid drugs. The TCR sequence derives from a female donor with Graves disease. The DNA sequence follows: TGTGCCAGCAGCACGGGTCTCTCTGGAAACACCATATATTTT. Its amino acids are CASSTGLSGNTIYF.